The clone carrying this T cell receptor beta chain was seen more than once but under ten times. The germline gives CDR1 MDHEN, CDR2 SYDVKM. CDR3 length equals 14 residues. Trimming cost V 11 bases and J 1 base, with 17 bases left between them. Authors' processing steps: Scientists estimated how many nucleated cells there were by amplifying reference gene primers. TCRdb's table, derived via immunoSEQ multiplex PCR, lists solely in-frame clones and lacks some. V and J calls plus clone size are reproduced from that table; the DNA served to infer D and trimming. The sample yields 250,000 or so clones, roughly 80% seen once. The sample is drawn from a study of blood T cell repertoires in COVID-19.

The TCR originated in a woman between 18 and 30 years old with acute or convalescent COVID-19. The rearrangement joins TRBV28 to TRBJ1-2; D might be TRBD1 (6 bases). The sequenced sample was peripheral blood. This CDR3 reads CAVRYRDLNYGYTF. DNA of the CDR3: TGTGCCGTTCGGTACAGGGACCTTAACTATGGCTACACCTTC.